These T cell receptor beta chains were read from a single sample in a study of Ad26.COV2.S vaccination and SARS-CoV-2 variants. Clones were read by immunoSEQ multiplex PCR, and TCRdb kept only the in-frame ones, dropping some. The profile shows 400,000 to 450,000 clones, about 90% of them singletons. The sequences come from peripheral blood, collected in a trial of Ad26.COV2.S vaccine versus placebo. Receptors were obtained from a person aged 18-65 years who received the Ad26.COV2.S COVID-19 vaccine or a placebo. The CDR3 runs from the conserved cysteine through the conserved F or W. A D gene is named only where the DNA matches it firmly. Size values are once, few and many counts, or a class for expanded clones, and some rows have none.

j_call d_call v_call clone_size cdr3_aa cdr3_nt
TRBJ2-2 TRBD1 TRBV7-9 - CASLKSTGGLNTGELFF TGTGCCAGCCTAAAATCAACAGGGGGCTTAAACACCGGGGAGCTGTTTTTT
TRBJ2-1 TRBD1 TRBV28 - CASSSYGTGVNEQFF TGTGCCAGCAGTTCGTACGGGACAGGGGTCAATGAGCAGTTCTTC
TRBJ2-7 - TRBV24-1 - CATSERERAGENEQYF TGTGCCACCAGTGAGCGAGAGAGGGCCGGTGAGAACGAGCAGTACTTC
TRBJ2-2 TRBD1 TRBV28 few CASSRTGGNGELFF TGTGCCAGCAGTCGGACAGGGGGGAACGGGGAGCTGTTTTTT
TRBJ2-7 TRBD2 TRBV7-2 - CASSSGQDIAGGTYEQYF TGTGCCAGCAGCTCGGGACAGGATATAGCGGGAGGGACCTACGAGCAGTACTTC
TRBJ1-1 - TRBV19 - CASTPGFGAFF TGTGCCAGTACCCCAGGGTTTGGAGCTTTCTTT
TRBJ2-7 TRBD1 TRBV30 - CAWDTGQGYSYEQYF TGTGCCTGGGATACGGGACAGGGGTACTCCTACGAGCAGTACTTC
TRBJ2-7 - TRBV28 - CASSLDRSSYEQYF TGTGCCAGCAGTCTCGACAGAAGCTCCTACGAGCAGTACTTC
TRBJ1-4 - TRBV6-1 - CASSERGLGTNEKLFF TGTGCCAGCAGTGAAAGAGGGCTAGGGACTAATGAAAAACTGTTTTTT
TRBJ1-1 TRBD1 TRBV30 - CAWGQGRKAFF TGTGCCTGGGGACAGGGAAGGAAGGCTTTCTTT
TRBJ2-5 - TRBV24-1 - CATSEATGIQYF TGTGCCACCAGTGAGGCTACAGGGATCCAGTACTTC
TRBJ1-4 - TRBV28 - CASSLGSGLTNEKLFF TGTGCCAGCAGTTTGGGCTCCGGCCTAACTAATGAAAAACTGTTTTTT
TRBJ2-2 TRBD2 TRBV14 once CASSQGVAGGGRGELFF TGTGCCAGCAGCCAAGGAGTGGCGGGAGGAGGAAGGGGGGAGCTGTTTTTT
TRBJ2-1 - TRBV20-1 - CSFSAFDEQFF TGCTCTTTCTCCGCCTTTGATGAGCAGTTCTTC
TRBJ2-1 TRBD2 TRBV5-1 - CASSYTSGTYNEQFF TGCGCCAGCAGCTATACCAGCGGGACCTACAATGAGCAGTTCTTC
TRBJ2-2 TRBD2 TRBV7-2 - CASSKTGTRANTGELFF TGTGCCAGCAGCAAAACCGGGACTAGGGCGAACACCGGGGAGCTGTTTTTT
TRBJ2-1 TRBD1 TRBV6-5 - CASTQGAGPYNEQFF TGTGCCAGCACCCAGGGGGCAGGGCCCTACAATGAGCAGTTCTTC
TRBJ2-2 - TRBV28 - CASSFAQGGIGELFF TGTGCCAGCAGTTTTGCACAGGGGGGGATCGGGGAGCTGTTTTTT
TRBJ2-2 - TRBV14 - CASSRGRVYTGELFF TGTGCCAGCAGCAGAGGCAGGGTCTACACCGGGGAGCTGTTTTTT
TRBJ1-6 - TRBV7-8 - CASSLGSGQINNSPLHF TGTGCCAGCAGCTTAGGGTCCGGGCAGATTAATAATTCACCCCTCCACTTT
TRBJ1-4 - TRBV18 - CASSPSGSEKLFF TGTGCCAGCTCACCATCGGGATCTGAAAAACTGTTTTTT
TRBJ2-7 - TRBV5-6 - CASSDAGEVYEQYF TGTGCCAGCAGCGATGCAGGGGAAGTCTACGAGCAGTACTTC
TRBJ1-1 TRBD1 TRBV6-4 once CASSVGQATEAFF TGTGCCAGCAGTGTTGGACAGGCGACTGAAGCTTTCTTT
TRBJ2-1 TRBD2 TRBV5-4 - CASSFRTSAREQFF TGTGCCAGCAGCTTTAGGACTAGCGCTCGTGAGCAGTTCTTC
TRBJ1-1 - TRBV21-1 - CASSKAGTGTGTEAFF TGTGCCAGCAGCAAAGCGGGGACAGGGACGGGCACTGAAGCTTTCTTT
TRBJ2-5 - TRBV11-2 - CASSLVGGQETQYF TGTGCCAGCAGCTTAGTAGGGGGCCAAGAGACCCAGTACTTC